This is a list of T cell receptor beta chains from one sample in a study of T cell responses to AZD1222 COVID-19 vaccine. Clones were read by immunoSEQ multiplex PCR, and TCRdb kept only the in-frame ones, dropping some. The sample lists about 78,000 clones; approximately 88% were seen once. The sequencing used peripheral blood, collected on day 0 of MenACWY control vaccination. These TCRs come from an adult in good health. Each CDR3 is given with its conserved first and last residue. D genes are given only for firm matches. The size of a clone is reported for some rows only, either as once, few or many, or as a class for expanded clones.

V	J	size	D	CDR3	DNA
TRBV2	TRBJ1-1	once	NA	CASSMDQNTEAFF	TGTGCCAGCAGCATGGACCAAAACACTGAAGCTTTCTTT
TRBV5-5	TRBJ1-2	once	NA	CASSPGGGIYGYTF	TGTGCCAGCAGCCCTGGAGGGGGAATCTATGGCTACACCTTC
TRBV4-1	TRBJ1-5	NA	NA	CASSQDLGRDSNQPQHF	TGCGCCAGCAGCCAAGACCTCGGACGGGATAGCAATCAGCCCCAGCATTTT
TRBV5-1	TRBJ1-3	few	NA	CASSLEGTGNTIYF	TGCGCCAGCAGCTTGGAAGGGACTGGAAACACCATATATTTT
TRBV21-1	TRBJ1-4	NA	NA	CASGILIGTNEKLFF	TGTGCCAGCGGGATTCTTATTGGAACTAATGAAAAACTGTTTTTT
TRBV4-3	TRBJ1-3	NA	NA	CASSQDKGTSGNTIYF	TGCGCCAGCAGCCAAGATAAAGGAACCTCTGGAAACACCATATATTTT
TRBV11-1	TRBJ2-7	NA	TRBD2	CASSSGTIYEQYF	TGTGCCAGCAGCTCCGGGACTATCTACGAGCAGTACTTC
TRBV28	TRBJ1-2	NA	NA	CASSSPGPATNYGYTF	TGTGCCAGCAGTTCCCCGGGACCGGCTACTAACTATGGCTACACCTTC
TRBV30	TRBJ1-1	NA	NA	CAWSRRDADEAFF	TGTGCCTGGAGTCGGCGGGACGCGGATGAAGCTTTCTTT
TRBV4-1	TRBJ2-2	NA	NA	CASRVQQRDTGELFF	TGCGCCAGCAGAGTCCAACAACGGGACACCGGGGAGCTGTTTTTT
TRBV4-3	TRBJ2-2	few	TRBD1	CASSQDPGTVPGELFF	TGCGCCAGCAGCCAAGATCCCGGGACAGTTCCCGGGGAGCTGTTTTTT
TRBV11-2	TRBJ2-7	NA	TRBD2	CASSLASGGPYEQYF	TGTGCCAGCAGCTTAGCTAGCGGGGGCCCCTACGAGCAGTACTTC
TRBV7-9	TRBJ1-6	NA	NA	CASSARADSPLHF	TGTGCCAGCAGCGCAAGGGCGGATTCACCCCTCCACTTT
TRBV19	TRBJ1-5	NA	NA	CASSIRVLSAQHF	TGTGCCAGTAGTATACGGGTCTTGTCGGCCCAGCATTTT
TRBV9	TRBJ1-3	NA	TRBD1	CASSPRGRSSGTGGNTIYF	TGTGCCAGCAGCCCCCGGGGGCGATCCTCCGGGACAGGGGGAAACACCATATATTTT
TRBV23-1	TRBJ2-5	NA	NA	CASSQPDPGSRETQYF	TGCGCCAGCAGTCAACCCGATCCGGGGTCGAGGGAGACCCAGTACTTC
TRBV5-1	TRBJ1-5	NA	NA	CASSFAGANKGPQHF	TGCGCCAGCAGCTTCGCCGGGGCCAATAAGGGGCCCCAGCATTTT
TRBV30	TRBJ1-5	NA	NA	CAWSPLGGYSNQPQHF	TGTGCCTGGTCCCCCTTAGGGGGATATAGCAATCAGCCCCAGCATTTT
TRBV5-4	TRBJ2-5	once	NA	CASSLGQSKSQETQYF	TGTGCCAGCAGCTTGGGACAGAGCAAATCCCAAGAGACCCAGTACTTC
TRBV6-2/TRBV6-3	TRBJ2-1	NA	TRBD2	CASSRSGGKYNEQFF	TGTGCCAGCAGCCGTAGCGGGGGGAAATACAATGAGCAGTTCTTC
TRBV5-4	TRBJ2-1	NA	NA	CASSSDDSYNEQFF	TGTGCCAGCAGCTCCGACGACAGTTACAATGAGCAGTTCTTC
TRBV2	TRBJ2-5	NA	NA	CASSQEGTRLGETQYF	TGTGCCAGCAGCCAGGAGGGAACCCGGTTGGGAGAGACCCAGTACTTC
TRBV27	TRBJ2-1	NA	NA	CASSLFNEQFF	TGTGCCAGCAGTTTATTCAATGAGCAGTTCTTC
TRBV19	TRBJ1-5	NA	NA	CASSTEGYSNQPQHF	TGTGCCAGTAGTACAGAGGGTTATAGCAATCAGCCCCAGCATTTT
TRBV9	TRBJ2-3	NA	TRBD2	CASSVGPSGGTDTQYF	TGTGCCAGCAGCGTAGGTCCTAGCGGGGGCACAGATACGCAGTATTTT
TRBV5-4	TRBJ2-1	NA	TRBD2	CASSLAGGPAGEQFF	TGTGCCAGCAGCCTCGCGGGGGGGCCGGCCGGTGAGCAGTTCTTC
TRBV24-1	TRBJ2-3	NA	NA	CATSDPGSTDTQYF	TGTGCCACCAGTGACCCGGGGAGCACAGATACGCAGTATTTT